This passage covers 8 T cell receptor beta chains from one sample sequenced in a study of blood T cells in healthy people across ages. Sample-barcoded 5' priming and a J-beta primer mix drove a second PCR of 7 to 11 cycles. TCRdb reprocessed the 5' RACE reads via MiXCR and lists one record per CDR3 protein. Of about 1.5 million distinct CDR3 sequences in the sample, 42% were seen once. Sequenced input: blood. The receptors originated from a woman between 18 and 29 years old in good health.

The CDR3, as DNA: TGTGCCTCTAACACGGGAGGGGCTAATGAAAAACTGTTTTTT. Its protein product is CASNTGGANEKLFF. The gene calls are TRBV10-3 and TRBJ1-4, with D possibly being TRBD1 (5 bases). The V gene lost 11 bases and the J gene lost 3 bases, with 16 bases spanning the gap. The germline CDR1 and CDR2 sequences are ENHRY and SYGVKD. This CDR3 has 14 residues.

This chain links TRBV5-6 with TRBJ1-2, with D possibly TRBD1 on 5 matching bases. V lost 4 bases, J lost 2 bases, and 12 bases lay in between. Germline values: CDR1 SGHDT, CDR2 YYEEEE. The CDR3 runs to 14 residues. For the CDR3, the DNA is TGTGCCAGCAGCGAAGACAGTCTGAACTATGGCTACACCTTC. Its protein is CASSEDSLNYGYTF.

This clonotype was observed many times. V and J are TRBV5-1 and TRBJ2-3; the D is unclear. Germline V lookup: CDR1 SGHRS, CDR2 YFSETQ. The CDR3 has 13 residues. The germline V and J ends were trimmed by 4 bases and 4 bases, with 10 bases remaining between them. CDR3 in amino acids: CASSARIPDTQYF. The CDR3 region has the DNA TGCGCCAGCAGCGCTCGGATCCCAGATACGCAGTATTTT.

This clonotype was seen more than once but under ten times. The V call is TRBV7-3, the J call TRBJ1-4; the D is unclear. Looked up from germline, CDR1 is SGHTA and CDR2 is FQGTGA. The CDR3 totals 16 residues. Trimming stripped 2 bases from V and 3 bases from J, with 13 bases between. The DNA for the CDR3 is TGTGCCAGCAGCTTAGGGCCCGGCAGCGCTAATGAAAAACTGTTTTTT. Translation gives CASSLGPGSANEKLFF.

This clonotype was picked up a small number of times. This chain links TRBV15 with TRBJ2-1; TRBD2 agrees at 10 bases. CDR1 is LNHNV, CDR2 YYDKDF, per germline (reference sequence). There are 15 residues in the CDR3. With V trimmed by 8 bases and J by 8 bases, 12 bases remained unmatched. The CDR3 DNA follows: TGTGCCACCTTAGGAACCGGGACTAGCGTTGATGAGCAGTTCTTC. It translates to CATLGTGTSVDEQFF. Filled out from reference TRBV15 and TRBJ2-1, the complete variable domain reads DAMVIQNPRYQVTQFGKPVTLSCSQTLNHNVMYWYQQKSSQAPKLLFHYYDKDFNNEADTPDNFQSRRPNTSFCFLDIRSPGLGDTAMYLCATLGTGTSVDEQFFGPGTRLTVL.

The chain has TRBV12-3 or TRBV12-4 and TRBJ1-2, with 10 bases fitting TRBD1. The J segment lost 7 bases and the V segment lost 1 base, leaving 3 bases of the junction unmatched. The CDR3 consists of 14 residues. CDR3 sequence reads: CASSLGDRGCGYTF. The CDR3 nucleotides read TGTGCCAGCAGTTTAGGGGACAGGGGTTGTGGCTACACCTTC.

This CDR3 is CSVEATTSGNYEQYF. The DNA of the CDR3 is TGCAGCGTTGAAGCTACGACTAGCGGGAACTACGAGCAGTACTTC. The genes are TRBV29-1 and TRBJ2-7, with 11 bases identical to TRBD2. CDR1 and CDR2 (germline): SQVTM, ANQGSEA. Germline trimming cut 1 base from V and 3 bases from J; bases unmatched to any gene: 5. This CDR3 is 15 amino acids long.

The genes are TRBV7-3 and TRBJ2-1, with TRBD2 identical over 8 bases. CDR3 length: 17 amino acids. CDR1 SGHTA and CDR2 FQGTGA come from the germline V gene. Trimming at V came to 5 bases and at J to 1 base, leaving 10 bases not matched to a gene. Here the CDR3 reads CASSPLGTSGSYNEQFF. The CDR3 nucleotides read TGTGCCAGCAGCCCCCTCGGTACTAGCGGTTCCTACAATGAGCAGTTCTTC.